Each of the 26 T cell receptor beta chains below was sequenced from the same sample in a study of cytomegalovirus exposure and HLA in healthy donors. PCR was performed using 60 Vbeta and 13 Jbeta primers. Assay used: immunoSEQ multiplex PCR; TCRdb lists only in-frame clones, some missing. Among under 95,000 clones, less than 85% were seen once, and the ten largest hold approximately 1.1%. Sequencing was done on a sample of PBMCs. Receptors were obtained from a male donor in good health and CMV-seronegative.

The chain has TRBV5-4 and TRBJ2-5; D is undetermined. CDR1 SGHNT and CDR2 YYREEE come from the germline V gene (reference sequence). V lost 4 bases and J lost 0, with 7 bases in between. This CDR3 region has 13 residues. As DNA, the CDR3 is TGTGCCAGCAGCCCCCGGGACCAAGAGACCCAGTACTTC. Protein: CASSPRDQETQYF.

V is TRBV6-5 and J is TRBJ1-2; 8 nucleotides agree with TRBD1. V lost 6 bases, J lost 8 bases, and 8 bases stayed unmatched. The CDR3 spans 13 residues. Per germline, CDR1 MNHEY and CDR2 SVGAGI. CDR3 loop: CASRRDRSVGYTF. CDR3 sequence (DNA): TGTGCCAGCAGACGGGACAGGTCGGTCGGCTACACCTTC.

The V call is TRBV7-2, the J call TRBJ2-7; D may be TRBD1 (8 bases). CDR1 SGHTA and CDR2 FQGNSA come from the germline V gene. The CDR3 is made up of 14 amino acids. V was trimmed by 3 bases and J by 4 bases, leaving 13 bases between them. This CDR3 is CASSFTGGGYEQYF. In nucleotides, the CDR3 is TGTGCCAGCAGCTTCACAGGGGGAGGGTACGAGCAGTACTTC.

The gene calls are TRBV4-1 and TRBJ2-3; a weak D match, TRBD2 (5 bases). This CDR3 is built from 14 residues. Trimming pared 3 bases from V and 2 bases from J, leaving 9 bases between. The germline V gene has CDR1 MGHRA and CDR2 YSYEKL. The chain's CDR3 is CASSHEGATDTQYF. CDR3 nucleotide sequence: TGCGCCAGCAGCCACGAGGGAGCCACAGATACGCAGTATTTT.

This chain connects TRBV7-2 to TRBJ1-1; 8 positions match TRBD1. V gave up 5 bases and J gave up 0 bases; unmatched junction bases: 5. The germline gives CDR1 SGHTA, CDR2 FQGNSA. This CDR3 contains 15 residues. The CDR3 DNA follows: TGTGCCAGCAGCCGGACAGGGAACATGAACACTGAAGCTTTCTTT. It is translated as CASSRTGNMNTEAFF.

The gene calls are TRBV5-1 and TRBJ2-1, with a tentative D call TRBD1 (5 bases). V was trimmed by 0 bases and J by 5 bases, leaving 12 bases between them. This CDR3 has 15 amino acids. From germline, CDR1 is SGHRS and CDR2 YFSETQ. The CDR3 nucleotides are TGCGCCAGCAGCTTGGTGGCAGGGTCGGACAATGAGCAGTTCTTC. This gives the protein CASSLVAGSDNEQFF.

The chain employs TRBV7-2 and TRBJ1-3, with a tentative D call TRBD1 (5 bases). The germline gives CDR1 SGHTA, CDR2 FQGNSA. The CDR3 consists of 15 residues. V lost 5 bases and J lost 2, with 13 bases in between. CDR3 region: CASSPLGGAGNTIYF. The CDR3 DNA reads TGTGCCAGCAGCCCCCTGGGGGGGGCTGGAAACACCATATATTTT. Complete variable domain (other parts from reference TRBV7-2 and TRBJ1-3): GAGVSQSPSNKVTEKGKDVELRCDPISGHTALYWYRQSLGQGLEFLIYFQGNSAPDKSGLPSDRFSAERTGGSVSTLTIQRTQQEDSAVYLCASSPLGGAGNTIYFGEGSWLTVV.

This chain connects TRBV2 to TRBJ2-1; D is unresolved. Trimming pared 0 bases from V and 0 bases from J, leaving 12 bases between. Germline V gene lookup returns CDR1 SNHLY and CDR2 FYNNEI. The CDR3 runs 17 residues. For the CDR3, the DNA is TGTGCCAGCAGTGAAGCCCCACTCTCAAGCTCCTACAATGAGCAGTTCTTC. Translating gives CASSEAPLSSSYNEQFF.

The J gene is TRBJ2-3, the V gene TRBV2; TRBD1 might be the D (6 bases). The germline V and J ends were trimmed by 8 bases and 5 bases, with 11 bases remaining between them. From germline, CDR1 is SNHLY and CDR2 FYNNEI. This CDR3 contains 12 residues. In DNA, the CDR3 is TGTGCCAGCGGGGACAATGGAGATACGCAGTATTTT. Translated: CASGDNGDTQYF. Full variable domain (outside the CDR3, taken from reference TRBV2 and TRBJ2-3): EPEVTQTPSHQVTQMGQEVILRCVPISNHLYFYWYRQILGQKVEFLVSFYNNEISEKSEIFDDQFSVERPDGSNFTLKIRSTKLEDSAMYFCASGDNGDTQYFGPGTRLTVL.

CDR3 loop: CASSPGGAGEKLFF. CDR3 nucleotides: TGTGCCAGCAGCCCAGGGGGCGCGGGTGAAAAACTGTTTTTT. The genes are TRBV7-9 and TRBJ1-4; 8 bases match TRBD1. This CDR3 comprises 14 residues. J gave up 7 bases and V 5 bases, and 6 bases lay outside the gene matches. CDR1 and CDR2 (germline): SEHNR, FQNEAQ (reference sequence).

This sequence joins TRBV7-9 and TRBJ2-1; 10 positions match TRBD2. Germline V gene lookup returns CDR1 SEHNR and CDR2 FQNEAQ (reference sequence). The CDR3 is made up of 15 amino acids. V was clipped by 10 bases and J by 7 bases; unmatched bases: 13. The DNA for the CDR3 is TGTGCCACCGAAAATAGCGGGAGGACCATGAATGAGCAGTTCTTC. It translates to CATENSGRTMNEQFF.

The genes are TRBV11-2 and TRBJ2-1; a weak D match, TRBD1 (6 bases). V was trimmed by 2 bases and J by 5 bases, leaving 19 bases between them. Germline V CDR1 and CDR2: SGHAT, FQNNGV. The CDR3 extends over 17 amino acids. The CDR3 sequence: CASSLLTSGTPNNEQFF. CDR3 coding DNA: TGTGCCAGCAGCTTACTGACATCCGGGACACCTAACAATGAGCAGTTCTTC.

The chain is built from TRBV9 and TRBJ2-7, with 9 bases fitting TRBD1. CDR1 and CDR2 from the germline V gene are SGDLS and YYNGEE. V dropped 4 bases and J dropped 5; count of bases not matched to a gene: 10. This CDR3 contains 15 residues. The CDR3 protein is CASSSGQGRGHEQYF. CDR3 DNA: TGTGCCAGCAGCTCGGGACAGGGTCGCGGACACGAGCAGTACTTC.

The CDR3 DNA follows: TGCGCCAGCAGCTTGGTACGACAGACCGACAATGAGCAGTTCTTC. Translating gives CASSLVRQTDNEQFF. The V gene is TRBV5-1, the J gene TRBJ2-1; D is perhaps TRBD1 (5 bases). Germline V gene sequence: CDR1 SGHRS, CDR2 YFSETQ. V lost 0 bases and J lost 5, with 12 bases in between. CDR3 size: 15 residues.

The chain employs TRBV7-3 and TRBJ2-1, with 11 bases that match TRBD2. J gave up 3 bases and V 5 bases, and 9 bases lay outside the gene matches. The CDR3 contains 17 residues. Germline values: CDR1 SGHTA, CDR2 FQGTGA. The CDR3 loop is CASSPTRTSGLYNEQFF. The CDR3 bases are TGTGCCAGCAGCCCCACTCGGACTAGCGGGCTCTACAATGAGCAGTTCTTC.

The table lists this clone with a few counts. The V gene is TRBV27, the J gene TRBJ2-5, with 10 bases that match TRBD2. V was clipped by 6 bases and J by 4 bases; unmatched bases: 5. Germline loops: CDR1 MNHEY, CDR2 SMNVEV (reference sequence). The CDR3 has 14 residues. This CDR3 is CASRPSGRGETQYF. The CDR3 DNA follows: TGTGCCAGCAGGCCCAGCGGGAGGGGAGAGACCCAGTACTTC.

The chain employs TRBV5-1 and TRBJ1-1; 7 nucleotides line up with TRBD1. The CDR3 is 14 residues long. Losses at the gene ends were 4 bases for V and 0 bases for J; bases not matched to a gene: 3. Germline V gene data show CDR1 as SGHRS and CDR2 as YFSETQ. The CDR3, as DNA: TGCGCCAGCAGCGCGACAGGGATGAACACTGAAGCTTTCTTT. It yields the protein CASSATGMNTEAFF.

This chain links TRBV30 with TRBJ1-4; tentative D call: TRBD1 (6 bases). Germline V lookup: CDR1 GTSNPN, CDR2 SVGIG (reference sequence). Deletions cut 0 bases from V and 6 bases from J, with 11 bases between. The CDR3 length is 14 residues. The CDR3 bases are TGTGCCTGGAGTGTAAACAGGGAGCATGAAAAACTGTTTTTT. Protein sequence: CAWSVNREHEKLFF. Full variable domain (rest looked up from reference TRBV30 and TRBJ1-4): SQTIHQWPATLVQPVGSPLSLECTVEGTSNPNLYWYRQAAGRGLQLLFYSVGIGQISSEVPQNLSASRPQDRQFILSSKKLLLSDSGFYLCAWSVNREHEKLFFGSGTQLSVL.

The chain combines TRBV2 with TRBJ1-4; 7 bases map to TRBD1. Germline values: CDR1 SNHLY, CDR2 FYNNEI. This CDR3 is built from 15 residues. After removal of 6 bases from V and 0 bases from J, the junction contained 4 bases not matched to a gene. CDR3 in DNA: TGTGCCAGCAGACGACAGGGAGCAACTAATGAAAAACTGTTTTTT. Translation gives CASRRQGATNEKLFF. Variable domain in full (rest from reference TRBV2 and TRBJ1-4): EPEVTQTPSHQVTQMGQEVILRCVPISNHLYFYWYRQILGQKVEFLVSFYNNEISEKSEIFDDQFSVERPDGSNFTLKIRSTKLEDSAMYFCASRRQGATNEKLFFGSGTQLSVL.

V gene TRBV5-1 combines with J gene TRBJ1-1; TRBD1 agrees at 8 bases. The germline V gene has CDR1 SGHRS and CDR2 YFSETQ. This CDR3 comprises 14 residues. V lost 0 bases and J lost 7; bases outside the gene matches: 5. The CDR3 protein is CASSLETGAFEAFF. The CDR3 coding sequence is TGCGCCAGCAGCTTGGAGACAGGGGCCTTTGAAGCTTTCTTT.

This rearrangement joins TRBV7-2 to TRBJ2-5; 7 bases are shared with TRBD2. Germline CDR1 and CDR2: SGHTA and FQGNSA. The V and J ends lost 0 bases and 5 bases, in that order; junction bases with no gene match: 3. The CDR3 extends over 14 amino acids. The CDR3: CASSLAGTKETQYF. The CDR3 DNA is TGTGCCAGCAGCTTAGCTGGGACTAAGGAGACCCAGTACTTC.

The sample holds one count of this clone. The chain carries TRBV7-8 and TRBJ2-1; D possibly corresponds to TRBD1 (6 bases). The CDR3 extends over 17 amino acids. V was cut by 1 base and J by 7 bases, with 20 bases left in between. Germline V gene data show CDR1 as SGHVS and CDR2 as FQNEAQ. CDR3: CASSLGEAAQGFNEQFF. The CDR3 DNA reads TGTGCCAGCAGCTTAGGCGAGGCGGCACAGGGTTTTAATGAGCAGTTCTTC. The whole variable domain, remainder taken from reference TRBV7-8 and TRBJ2-1, is GAGVSQSPRYKVAKRGQDVALRCDPISGHVSLFWYQQALGQGPEFLTYFQNEAQLDKSGLPSDRFFAERPEGSVSTLKIQRTQQEDSAVYLCASSLGEAAQGFNEQFFGPGTRLTVL.

This chain uses TRBV30 with TRBJ1-2; 7 bases line up with TRBD1. The CDR3 runs 12 residues. V trimming: 5 bases; J trimming: 4 bases; junction bases outside the gene matches: 4. Germline CDR1 is GTSNPN and CDR2 is SVGIG (reference sequence). CDR3 nucleotide sequence: TGTGCCTGGGGGGGACAGTTCTATGGCTACACCTTC. Residues: CAWGGQFYGYTF.

The chain is built from TRBV10-1 and TRBJ1-4; 10 positions agree with TRBD1. The CDR3 sequence is 19 residues long. Germline trimming cut 4 bases from V and 7 bases from J; bases unmatched to any gene: 18. Germline V CDR1 and CDR2: WNHNN, SYGVQD (reference sequence). Written as DNA, the CDR3 is TGCGCCAGCAGTGTCCCTCGGGACAGGGGATATTCGGTCGGTGAAAAACTGTTTTTT. It encodes CASSVPRDRGYSVGEKLFF.

The chain couples TRBV19 to TRBJ1-1, with a weak D call TRBD1 (5 bases). The length of the CDR3 is 13 residues. CDR1 is LNHDA, CDR2 SQIVND, per germline (reference sequence). Trimming cost V 9 bases and J 2 bases, with 13 bases left between them. As DNA, the CDR3 is TGTGCCAGCATAGACAGACTTAACACTGAAGCTTTCTTT. As protein: CASIDRLNTEAFF.

The rearrangement joins TRBV5-1 to TRBJ2-7; TRBD1 aligns across 7 bases. Trimming cost V 3 bases and J 0 bases; bases outside gene matches: 6. CDR3 length: 15 residues. Germline V gene sequence: CDR1 SGHRS, CDR2 YFSETQ. This CDR3 is CASSWTGTASYEQYF. DNA for the CDR3: TGCGCCAGCAGCTGGACCGGGACAGCCTCCTACGAGCAGTACTTC.